These T cell receptor beta chains were read from a single sample in a study of breast tumors, draining lymph nodes, adjacent tissues. Using its own MiXCR run on the multiplex PCR reads, TCRdb lists one record per CDR3 protein. The sample consists of more than 250,000 distinct CDR3 sequences, about 33% of them appearing once. Specimen: axillary lymph node tissue. The receptors were gathered from a female donor with breast cancer. Some clones in this sample may be carry-over from other donors' samples. The CDR3 runs from the conserved cysteine through the conserved F or W. The D gene is left open where the match is weak. Clone size appears in some rows only: once, few, many, or a class for an expanded clone.

J gene | clone size | D gene | V gene | CDR3 DNA | CDR3 protein
TRBJ2-7 | many | NA | TRBV14 | TGTGCCAGCAGCTACGTGTCCGGGAACGAGCAGTACTTC | CASSYVSGNEQYF
TRBJ1-2 | many | NA | TRBV7-9 | TGTGCCAGCAGCTTAGTGGGCGGCGGGTATGGCTACACCTTC | CASSLVGGGYGYTF
TRBJ2-2 | many | TRBD1 | TRBV11-3 | TGTGCCAGCAGCCGGGGACAGGGACCGTTGAACACCGGGGAGCTGTTTTTT | CASSRGQGPLNTGELFF
TRBJ1-1 | few | NA | TRBV2 | TGTGCCAGCAGTGAAGGAGGCAGGGGCCGGCTTGAAGCTTTCTTT | CASSEGGRGRLEAFF
TRBJ2-3 | many | NA | TRBV24-1 | TGTGCCACCAGTGACCCGGGTGATACGCAGTATTTT | CATSDPGDTQYF
TRBJ1-2 | many | NA | TRBV30 | TGTGCCTGGAGTGTAAGTAGGGTGACTGGCTACACCTTC | CAWSVSRVTGYTF
TRBJ1-6 | NA | NA | TRBV24-1 | TGTGCCACCAGTGGGTTAGGGGATAATTCACCCCTCCACTTT | CATSGLGDNSPLHF
TRBJ2-5 | many | NA | TRBV3-1 | TGTGCCAGCAGCCCCAGGGGGGACGGGGAGACCCAGTACTTC | CASSPRGDGETQYF
TRBJ1-4 | many | NA | TRBV7-9 | TGTGCCAGCAGCTTAGATGGGAATGAAAAACTGTTTTTT | CASSLDGNEKLFF
TRBJ1-3 | many | TRBD1 | TRBV9 | TGTGCCAGCAGCGTACAGGGGGGGGACACCATATATTTT | CASSVQGGDTIYF
TRBJ1-4 | many | NA | TRBV18 | TGTGCCAGCTCACCCACTGAAAAACTGTTTTTT | CASSPTEKLFF
TRBJ2-7 | many | NA | TRBV20-1 | TGCAGTGCCTCGACCTACGAGCAGTACTTC | CSASTYEQYF
TRBJ2-7 | many | TRBD2 | TRBV2 | TGTGCCAGCAGTGTGACTAGCCGCGAGCAGTACTTC | CASSVTSREQYF
TRBJ1-6 | many | NA | TRBV12-2 | TGTGCAAGTCGCCCGCCGATGAGGGATTCACCCCTCCACTTT | CASRPPMRDSPLHF
TRBJ2-6 | NA | NA | TRBV24-1 | TGTGCCACCAGTGAACGGACGGGGGCCAACGTCCTGACTTTC | CATSERTGANVLTF
TRBJ1-2 | many | NA | TRBV6-6 | TGTGCCAGCAGTCACTCGAGTGGGACCTATGGCTACACCTTC | CASSHSSGTYGYTF
TRBJ2-3 | many | TRBD2 | TRBV12-3/TRBV12-4 | TGTGCCAGCAGCTCGGGACTAGCGGGACGCACAGATACGCAGTATTTT | CASSSGLAGRTDTQYF
TRBJ2-7 | many | TRBD1 | TRBV11-3 | TGTGCCAGCAGCCAACAGGGGTCCTACGAGCAGTACTTC | CASSQQGSYEQYF
TRBJ2-1 | NA | TRBD2 | TRBV5-6 | TGTGCCAGCACCCAGATCGGGGGGTACAATGAGCAGTTCTTC | CASTQIGGYNEQFF
TRBJ1-2 | many | NA | TRBV10-2 | TGCGCCAGCAGCGATAATTGGGGGCCCCAGGGTGGCTACACCTTC | CASSDNWGPQGGYTF
TRBJ1-2 | many | NA | TRBV12-3/TRBV12-4 | TGTGCCAGCAGTTTAAACCCCTATGGCTACACCTTC | CASSLNPYGYTF
TRBJ2-3 | many | TRBD1 | TRBV29-1 | TGCAGCGTTACGACAGGGGGTACGGTCACAGATACGCAGTATTTT | CSVTTGGTVTDTQYF
TRBJ2-6 | once | NA | TRBV29-1 | TGCAGCGCCAGAATCGACCCTGGGGCCAACGTCCTGAGTTTC | CSARIDPGANVLSF
TRBJ2-3 | many | TRBD2 | TRBV4-1 | TGCGCCAGCAGCCGGCGGGAGCCCCCAGATACGCAGTATTTT | CASSRREPPDTQYF
TRBJ2-1 | few | TRBD2 | TRBV3-1 | TGTGCCAGCAGCCGCCAGACTAGCGGGAGTTTACAGGAGCAGTTCTTC | CASSRQTSGSLQEQFF
TRBJ1-3 | NA | NA | TRBV30 | TGTGCCTGCCGGCGAGAGGGAAACACCATATATTTT | CACRREGNTIYF
TRBJ2-7 | many | NA | TRBV29-1 | TGCAGCGTTGAAGACGTTAGGAGCGCCGGCTACGAGCAGTACTTC | CSVEDVRSAGYEQYF
TRBJ2-1 | many | NA | TRBV9 | TGTGCCAGCAGCCCACAAATCAGGTCCTACGAGCAGTTCTTC | CASSPQIRSYEQFF
TRBJ2-1 | NA | TRBD1 | TRBV16 | TGTGCCAGCAGCCAATGGGGCCGGACAGGGACCTCCTACAATGAGCAGTTCTTC | CASSQWGRTGTSYNEQFF
TRBJ1-5 | many | NA | TRBV2 | TGTGCCAGCCTAATTACAGGGTTTGGAACCATTTTGGGCAATCAGCCCCAGCATTTT | CASLITGFGTILGNQPQHF
TRBJ2-3 | many | NA | TRBV4-1 | TGCGCCAGCAGCCAAATCAGGTCAAAAAGCACAGATACGCAGTATTTT | CASSQIRSKSTDTQYF
TRBJ2-3 | few | TRBD2 | TRBV18 | TGTGCCAGCTCACCACCGGCGGGAGTCACAGATACGCAGTATTTT | CASSPPAGVTDTQYF
TRBJ2-3 | many | NA | TRBV10-3 | TGTGCCATCGGTGAGGGTACGCAGTATTTT | CAIGEGTQYF
TRBJ2-2 | NA | NA | TRBV7-2 | TGTGCCAGCAGCTCAGACGGGACGGCGGACGGGGAGCTGTGTTTT | CASSSDGTADGELCF
TRBJ1-4 | NA | NA | TRBV6-1 | TGTGCCAGCAGTGTGGGTTTTATTGAAAAACTGTTTTTT | CASSVGFIEKLFF
TRBJ2-7 | many | NA | TRBV4-3 | TGCGCCAGCAGCCAAGAGTCCGCAGGGACCTACGAGCAGTACTTC | CASSQESAGTYEQYF
TRBJ2-1 | NA | TRBD2 | TRBV14 | TGTGCCAGCAGCCGCGGGACTAGCGACCTCTACAATGCGCAGTTCTTC | CASSRGTSDLYNAQFF
TRBJ1-5 | NA | NA | TRBV20-1 | TGCAGTGCTAGAGGACAGAACAATCAGCCCCAGCATTTT | CSARGQNNQPQHF
TRBJ2-2 | many | TRBD2 | TRBV20-1 | TGCAGTGCTATGACTAGCGGGGGGCCCCGGAACACCGGGGAGCTGTTTTTT | CSAMTSGGPRNTGELFF
TRBJ2-4 | NA | TRBD2 | TRBV20-1 | TGCAGTGCTAGATCCCCCTTAGCGGGAGGGGGAAACATTCAGTACTTC | CSARSPLAGGGNIQYF
TRBJ2-7 | NA | NA | TRBV27 | TGTGCCAGCAGTCTTGGCCTCCCCTCGTGGGGTTACGAGCAGTACTTC | CASSLGLPSWGYEQYF
TRBJ2-2 | many | NA | TRBV7-6 | TGTGCCAGCAGCTTTTACGGCACCGGGGAGCTGTTTTTT | CASSFYGTGELFF
TRBJ1-2 | many | NA | TRBV11-3 | TGTGCCAGTTACCGGGACCCCGCGGATGGCTACACCTTC | CASYRDPADGYTF
TRBJ2-7 | many | TRBD2 | TRBV5-1 | TGCGCCAGCAGCTTGGTTATCGGCGGGAGTCCCTACGAGCAGTACTTC | CASSLVIGGSPYEQYF
TRBJ2-1 | many | NA | TRBV4-3 | TGCGCCAGCAGCCAAGATGGACTCATTTACAATGAGCAGTTCTTC | CASSQDGLIYNEQFF
TRBJ2-2 | medium-sized | NA | TRBV10-3 | TGTGCCATCAGTCAGGAACACGCCGGGGAGCTGTTTTTT | CAISQEHAGELFF
TRBJ2-7 | many | TRBD1 | TRBV10-3 | TGTGCCATCAGGACAGGGGGCGGGTACGAGCAGTACTTC | CAIRTGGGYEQYF
TRBJ2-5 | NA | TRBD1 | TRBV19 | TGTGCCAGTAGTATAGACGACAGGGCACAAGAGACCCAGTACTTC | CASSIDDRAQETQYF
TRBJ2-3 | many | TRBD2 | TRBV5-5 | TGTGCCAGCAGCTCCCTTAGCGGGAGTAGCACAGATACGCAGTATTTT | CASSSLSGSSTDTQYF
TRBJ1-3 | once | NA | TRBV10-3 | TGTGCCATCAAGGGAAGTGGAAACACCATATATTTT | CAIKGSGNTIYF
TRBJ2-7 | NA | TRBD1 | TRBV18 | TGTGCCAGCTCACCTCAGGACAGGGCATACGAGCAGTACTTC | CASSPQDRAYEQYF
TRBJ2-7 | many | NA | TRBV2 | TGTGCCAGCATTAGCATGAGCTACGAGCAGTACTTC | CASISMSYEQYF
TRBJ2-2 | few | NA | TRBV7-9 | TGTGCCAGCAGCTTACTCGTCTCAGGGGCCGGGGAGCTGCTTTTT | CASSLLVSGAGELLF
TRBJ2-7 | many | NA | TRBV11-2 | TGTGCCAGCACCCTTAGTAGCGGAGGGAGCTCCTACGAGCAGTACTTC | CASTLSSGGSSYEQYF
TRBJ1-2 | many | NA | TRBV11-3 | TGTGCCAGCAGCTTGGACAGAAGATCCTATGGCTACACCTTC | CASSLDRRSYGYTF
TRBJ2-7 | many | NA | TRBV15 | TGTGCCACCAGCAGAGATCTTTCTAGTCGCCAGTACTTC | CATSRDLSSRQYF
TRBJ2-7 | many | TRBD1 | TRBV7-9 | TGTGCCAGCAGCTTATATGTCCGGGACAGGGGGTACGAGCAGTACTTC | CASSLYVRDRGYEQYF